These T cell receptor beta chains were read from a single sample in a study of cytomegalovirus exposure and HLA in healthy donors. The table came from immunoSEQ multiplex PCR; TCRdb's copy has only in-frame clones and leaves some out. This table has about 150,000 clones, 86% appearing once. The sequencing sample was made of PBMCs. The receptors were gathered from a man between 18 and 29 years old in good health and CMV-seropositive. Both conserved end residues are part of each CDR3. Fields, in order: clone size, D gene, V gene, J gene, CDR3 protein, CDR3 DNA. A D gene is named only where the DNA matches it firmly. Rows give clone size only sometimes, using once, few, many, or a class for an expanded clone.

size: .; D: TRBD1; V: TRBV19; J: TRBJ1-6; CDR3: CATGGPGTGVLGLTSPLHF; DNA: TGTGCCACAGGGGGGCCCGGGACAGGGGTCCTGGGGCTAACTTCACCCCTCCACTTT
size: once; D: TRBD2; V: TRBV18; J: TRBJ2-5; CDR3: CASSLAGGAETQYF; DNA: TGTGCCAGCTCACTGGCGGGAGGCGCGGAGACCCAGTACTTC
size: .; D: TRBD1; V: TRBV30; J: TRBJ1-3; CDR3: CAFGTGGDDNGNTIYF; DNA: TGTGCCTTTGGGACAGGGGGGGATGACAATGGAAACACCATATATTTT
size: .; D: TRBD2; V: TRBV27; J: TRBJ2-7; CDR3: CASSLRPGTSGGLYEQYF; DNA: TGTGCCAGCAGTTTACGGCCCGGGACTAGCGGGGGCCTCTACGAGCAGTACTTC
size: .; D: TRBD1; V: TRBV4-1; J: TRBJ1-3; CDR3: CASSQERTGAGNTIYF; DNA: TGCGCCAGCAGCCAAGAACGGACAGGGGCTGGAAACACCATATATTTT
size: .; D: TRBD2; V: TRBV29-1; J: TRBJ2-3; CDR3: CSVEVPWTSDSTDTQYF; DNA: TGCAGCGTTGAAGTCCCTTGGACTAGCGATAGCACAGATACGCAGTATTTT
size: .; D: TRBD1; V: TRBV7-2; J: TRBJ1-3; CDR3: CASSPTTGTRGLGNTIYF; DNA: TGTGCCAGCAGCCCTACGACAGGGACGCGTGGGCTCGGAAACACCATATATTTT
size: .; D: TRBD2; V: TRBV7-3; J: TRBJ2-2; CDR3: CASSSNAGGPAGELFF; DNA: TGTGCCAGCAGCTCCAACGCGGGAGGGCCTGCCGGGGAGCTGTTTTTT
size: once; D: .; V: TRBV11-2; J: TRBJ1-1; CDR3: CASSPGRGTEAFF; DNA: TGTGCCAGCAGCCCAGGAAGGGGCACTGAAGCTTTCTTT
size: .; D: .; V: TRBV6-1; J: TRBJ1-5; CDR3: CASSEAGATNQPQHF; DNA: TGTGCCAGCAGTGAGGCAGGGGCTACCAATCAGCCCCAGCATTTT
size: once; D: TRBD2; V: TRBV4-3; J: TRBJ2-3; CDR3: CASSPLAGGPSDTQYF; DNA: TGCGCCAGCAGCCCCCTAGCGGGAGGGCCCTCAGATACGCAGTATTTT
size: .; D: .; V: TRBV5-6; J: TRBJ1-2; CDR3: CASSLGWGYRYGYTF; DNA: TGTGCCAGCAGCTTGGGTTGGGGCTACAGATATGGCTACACCTTC
size: .; D: TRBD1; V: TRBV10-2; J: TRBJ1-6; CDR3: CASRDREGSPLHF; DNA: TGCGCCAGTAGGGACAGGGAGGGGTCACCCCTCCACTTT
size: .; D: .; V: TRBV7-2; J: TRBJ1-2; CDR3: CASSLARGQGYTF; DNA: TGTGCCAGCAGCTTAGCGCGGGGGCAGGGCTACACCTTC
size: .; D: .; V: TRBV30; J: TRBJ1-3; CDR3: CAWSPRLGTIYF; DNA: TGTGCCTGGAGTCCCCGACTGGGCACCATATATTTT
size: .; D: TRBD2; V: TRBV7-8; J: TRBJ2-5; CDR3: CASSLASGGRETQYF; DNA: TGTGCCAGCAGCTTAGCCTCGGGGGGGCGAGAGACCCAGTACTTC
size: .; D: .; V: TRBV4-1; J: TRBJ2-5; CDR3: CAAGGAYQETQYF; DNA: TGCGCCGCAGGTGGGGCGTACCAAGAGACCCAGTACTTC
size: .; D: .; V: TRBV18; J: TRBJ2-2; CDR3: CASSPRKDRLTGELFF; DNA: TGTGCCAGCTCACCAAGGAAGGACAGACTCACCGGGGAGCTGTTTTTT
size: .; D: TRBD1; V: TRBV6-4; J: TRBJ2-7; CDR3: CASSDSILGQGHSYEQYF; DNA: TGTGCCAGCAGTGACTCGATATTAGGACAGGGTCACTCCTACGAGCAGTACTTC
size: many; D: .; V: TRBV27; J: TRBJ1-5; CDR3: CASSTGPHQPQHF; DNA: TGTGCCAGCAGTACAGGGCCCCATCAGCCCCAGCATTTT
size: .; D: TRBD1; V: TRBV5-1; J: TRBJ2-1; CDR3: CASSSSGTGTYNEQFF; DNA: TGCGCCAGCAGCAGCTCGGGGACAGGGACCTACAATGAGCAGTTCTTC
size: .; D: TRBD1; V: TRBV18; J: TRBJ2-5; CDR3: CASSPGTAQETQYF; DNA: TGTGCCAGCTCACCGGGGACAGCACAAGAGACCCAGTACTTC
size: .; D: TRBD1; V: TRBV9; J: TRBJ1-3; CDR3: CASSAGTEPGNTIYF; DNA: TGTGCCAGCAGCGCCGGGACAGAACCTGGAAACACCATATATTTT
size: .; D: TRBD1; V: TRBV9; J: TRBJ1-5; CDR3: CASSAGTGVQPQHF; DNA: TGTGCCAGCAGCGCCGGGACAGGGGTTCAGCCCCAGCATTTT
size: .; D: TRBD2; V: TRBV11-2; J: TRBJ2-1; CDR3: CASSLDGRIRNEQFF; DNA: TGTGCCAGCAGCTTAGACGGGAGGATCAGGAATGAGCAGTTCTTC
size: .; D: .; V: TRBV7-8; J: TRBJ1-6; CDR3: CASSLSGGGDSPLHF; DNA: TGTGCCAGCAGCTTATCAGGCGGGGGCGATTCACCCCTCCACTTT
size: .; D: .; V: TRBV25-1; J: TRBJ2-2; CDR3: CASSPGLDLGELFF; DNA: TGTGCCAGCTCCCCGGGTCTAGATCTCGGGGAGCTGTTTTTT
size: .; D: .; V: TRBV5-8; J: TRBJ1-2; CDR3: CASSWTALQGPYGYTF; DNA: TGTGCCAGCTCCTGGACCGCCCTACAGGGACCCTATGGCTACACCTTC
size: .; D: .; V: TRBV27; J: TRBJ2-5; CDR3: CASKLRSGAGQGETQYF; DNA: TGTGCCAGCAAACTTAGGAGTGGGGCAGGGCAGGGTGAGACCCAGTACTTC
size: few; D: TRBD1; V: TRBV27; J: TRBJ1-2; CDR3: CASSLRTGGHGYTF; DNA: TGTGCCAGCAGTTTGCGGACAGGGGGCCATGGCTACACCTTC
size: once; D: .; V: TRBV5-1; J: TRBJ2-6; CDR3: CASSLSGYGPSGANVLTF; DNA: TGCGCCAGCAGCCTTTCAGGGTATGGACCCTCTGGGGCCAACGTCCTGACTTTC
size: .; D: .; V: TRBV27; J: TRBJ2-3; CDR3: CASSSQLLASTDTQYF; DNA: TGTGCCAGCAGTTCTCAGTTGTTAGCTAGCACAGATACGCAGTATTTT
size: .; D: TRBD2; V: TRBV11-2; J: TRBJ2-5; CDR3: CASSWPPAGGQETQYF; DNA: TGTGCCAGCAGCTGGCCCCCAGCGGGAGGGCAAGAGACCCAGTACTTC
size: .; D: TRBD1; V: TRBV30; J: TRBJ2-7; CDR3: CAWSSGTGIHEQYF; DNA: TGTGCCTGGAGCTCCGGGACAGGGATCCACGAGCAGTACTTC
size: .; D: .; V: TRBV5-3; J: TRBJ1-6; CDR3: CARSLTGYNSPLHF; DNA: TGTGCCAGAAGCCTGACTGGGTATAATTCACCCCTCCACTTT
size: .; D: TRBD2; V: TRBV6-5; J: TRBJ2-1; CDR3: CASSYQAGVSYNEQFF; DNA: TGTGCCAGCAGTTACCAAGCGGGAGTATCCTACAATGAGCAGTTCTTC
size: once; D: TRBD1; V: TRBV15; J: TRBJ1-4; CDR3: CATSRTFPGGGEKLFF; DNA: TGTGCCACCAGCAGAACCTTCCCAGGGGGCGGAGAAAAACTGTTTTTT
size: .; D: .; V: TRBV5-1; J: TRBJ2-7; CDR3: CASRLGRGAYEQYF; DNA: TGCGCCAGCAGGCTGGGACGGGGGGCGTACGAGCAGTACTTC
size: .; D: .; V: TRBV30; J: TRBJ1-2; CDR3: CAWSRGTATYTF; DNA: TGTGCCTGGAGTCGGGGGACGGCAACCTACACCTTC
size: .; D: .; V: TRBV11-1; J: TRBJ2-7; CDR3: CASSPGMGDEQYF; DNA: TGTGCCAGCAGCCCCGGGATGGGCGACGAGCAGTACTTC
size: .; D: TRBD2; V: TRBV4-3; J: TRBJ2-5; CDR3: CASSQGPAGGPGPETQYF; DNA: TGCGCCAGCAGCCAAGGCCCAGCGGGAGGGCCAGGTCCGGAGACCCAGTACTTC
size: .; D: TRBD1; V: TRBV7-9; J: TRBJ2-7; CDR3: CASSLTGTGIDEQYF; DNA: TGTGCCAGCAGCTTAACCGGGACAGGGATCGACGAGCAGTACTTC
size: once; D: .; V: TRBV7-5; J: TRBJ2-1; CDR3: CVRSRGVSYNEQFF; DNA: TGTGTCAGAAGCCGGGGAGTCAGTTACAATGAGCAGTTCTTC